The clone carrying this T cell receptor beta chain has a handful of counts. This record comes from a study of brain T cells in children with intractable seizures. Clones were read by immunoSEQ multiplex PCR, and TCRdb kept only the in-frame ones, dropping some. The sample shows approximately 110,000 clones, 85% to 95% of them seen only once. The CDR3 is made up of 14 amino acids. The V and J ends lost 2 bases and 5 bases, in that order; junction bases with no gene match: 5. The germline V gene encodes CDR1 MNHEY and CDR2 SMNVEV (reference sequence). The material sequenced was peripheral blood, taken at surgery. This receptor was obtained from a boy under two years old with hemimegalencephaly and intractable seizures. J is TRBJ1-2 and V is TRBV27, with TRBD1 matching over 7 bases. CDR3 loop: CASSLGRGRYGYTF. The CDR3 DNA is TGTGCCAGCAGTTTAGGCAGGGGGAGGTATGGCTACACCTTC.